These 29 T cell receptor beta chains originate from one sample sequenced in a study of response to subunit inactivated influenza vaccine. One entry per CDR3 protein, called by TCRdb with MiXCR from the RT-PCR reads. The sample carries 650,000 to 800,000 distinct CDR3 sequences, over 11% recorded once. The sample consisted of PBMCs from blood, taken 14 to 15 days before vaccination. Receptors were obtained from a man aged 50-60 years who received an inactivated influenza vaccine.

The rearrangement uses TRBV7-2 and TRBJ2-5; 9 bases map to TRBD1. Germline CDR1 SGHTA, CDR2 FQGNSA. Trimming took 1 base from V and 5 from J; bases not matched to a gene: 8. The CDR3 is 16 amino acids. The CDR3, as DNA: TGTGCCAGCAGCTTAGGGAATACAGGGGGCTCGGAGACCCAGTACTTC. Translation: CASSLGNTGGSETQYF.

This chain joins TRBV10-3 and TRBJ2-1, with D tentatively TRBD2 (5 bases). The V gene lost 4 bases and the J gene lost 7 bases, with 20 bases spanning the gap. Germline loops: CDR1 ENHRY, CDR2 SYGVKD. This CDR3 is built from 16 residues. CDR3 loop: CAISGEWVGSRNEQFF. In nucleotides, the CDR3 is TGTGCCATCAGTGGGGAGTGGGTCGGGTCTCGTAATGAGCAGTTCTTC.

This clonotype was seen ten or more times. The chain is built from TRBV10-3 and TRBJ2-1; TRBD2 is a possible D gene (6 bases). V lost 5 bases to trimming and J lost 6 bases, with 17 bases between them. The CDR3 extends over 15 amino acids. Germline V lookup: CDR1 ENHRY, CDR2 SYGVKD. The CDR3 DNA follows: TGTGCCATCAGTCGCCGGGATCTAGCGTCCAATGAGCAGTTCTTC. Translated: CAISRRDLASNEQFF.

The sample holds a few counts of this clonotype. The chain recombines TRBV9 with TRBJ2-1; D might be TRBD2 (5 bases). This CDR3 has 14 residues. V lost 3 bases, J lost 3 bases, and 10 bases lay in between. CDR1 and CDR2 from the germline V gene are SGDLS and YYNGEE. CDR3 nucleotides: TGTGCCAGCAGCGGGAGCGGAATCTACAATGAGCAGTTCTTC. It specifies CASSGSGIYNEQFF.

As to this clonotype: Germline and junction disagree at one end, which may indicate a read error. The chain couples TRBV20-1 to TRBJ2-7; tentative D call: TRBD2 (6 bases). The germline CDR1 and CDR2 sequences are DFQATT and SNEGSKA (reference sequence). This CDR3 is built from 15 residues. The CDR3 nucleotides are TGCTGTGCTCGAACCCTGGGGGGTGTCAGTTACGAGCAGTACTTC. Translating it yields CCARTLGGVSYEQYF.

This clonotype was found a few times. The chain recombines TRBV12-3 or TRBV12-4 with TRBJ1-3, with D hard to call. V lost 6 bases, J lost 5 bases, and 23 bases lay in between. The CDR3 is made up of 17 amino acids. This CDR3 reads CASRKGLDLFARNTIYF. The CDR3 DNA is TGTGCCAGCAGAAAAGGGTTAGATCTGTTTGCCCGAAACACCATATATTTT.

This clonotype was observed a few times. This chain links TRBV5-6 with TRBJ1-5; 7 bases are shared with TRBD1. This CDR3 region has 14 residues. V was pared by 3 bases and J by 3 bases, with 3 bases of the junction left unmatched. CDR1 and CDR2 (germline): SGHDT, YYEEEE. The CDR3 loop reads CASSYGTVNQPQHF. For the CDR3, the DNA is TGTGCCAGCAGCTACGGGACAGTCAATCAGCCCCAGCATTTT.

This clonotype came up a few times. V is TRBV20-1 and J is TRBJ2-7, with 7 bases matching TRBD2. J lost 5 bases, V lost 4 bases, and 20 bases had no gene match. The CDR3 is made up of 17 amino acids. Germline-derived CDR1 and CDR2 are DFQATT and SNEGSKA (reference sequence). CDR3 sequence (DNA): TGCAGTGCTAAGCTGCTCCAGGGTAGCGGGTACGTCCACGAGCAGTACTTC. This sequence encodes CSAKLLQGSGYVHEQYF.

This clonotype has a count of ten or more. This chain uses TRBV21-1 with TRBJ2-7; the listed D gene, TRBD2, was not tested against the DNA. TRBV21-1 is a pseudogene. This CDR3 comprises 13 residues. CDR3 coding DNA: TGTGCCACCTTTCCAACTAGCGGCTACGAGCAGTACTTC. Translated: CATFPTSGYEQYF.

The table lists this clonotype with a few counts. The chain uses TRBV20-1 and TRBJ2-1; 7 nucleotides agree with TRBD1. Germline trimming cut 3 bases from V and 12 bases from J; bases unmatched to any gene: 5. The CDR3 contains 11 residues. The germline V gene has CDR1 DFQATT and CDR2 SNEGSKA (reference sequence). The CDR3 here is CSASQGDRQFF. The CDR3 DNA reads TGCAGTGCTAGTCAGGGGGATAGGCAGTTCTTC.

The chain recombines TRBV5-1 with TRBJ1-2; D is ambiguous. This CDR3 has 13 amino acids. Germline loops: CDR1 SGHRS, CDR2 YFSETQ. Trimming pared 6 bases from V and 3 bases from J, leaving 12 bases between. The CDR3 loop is CASNPDGDYGYTF. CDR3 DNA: TGCGCCAGCAACCCGGACGGGGACTATGGCTACACCTTC.

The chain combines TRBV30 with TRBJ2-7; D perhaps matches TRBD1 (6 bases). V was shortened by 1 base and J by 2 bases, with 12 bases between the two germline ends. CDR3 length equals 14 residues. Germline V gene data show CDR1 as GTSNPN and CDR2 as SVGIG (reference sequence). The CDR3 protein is CAWSEGQGPYEQYF. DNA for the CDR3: TGTGCCTGGAGTGAAGGGCAGGGGCCCTACGAGCAGTACTTC.

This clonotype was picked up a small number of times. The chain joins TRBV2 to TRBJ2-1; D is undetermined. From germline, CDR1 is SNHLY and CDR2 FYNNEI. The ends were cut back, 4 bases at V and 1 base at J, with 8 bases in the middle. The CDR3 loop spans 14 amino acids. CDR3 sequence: CASSASRSYNEQFF. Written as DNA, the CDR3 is TGTGCCAGCAGTGCCTCCAGGTCCTACAATGAGCAGTTCTTC. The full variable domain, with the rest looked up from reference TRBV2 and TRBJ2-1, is EPEVTQTPSHQVTQMGQEVILRCVPISNHLYFYWYRQILGQKVEFLVSFYNNEISEKSEIFDDQFSVERPDGSNFTLKIRSTKLEDSAMYFCASSASRSYNEQFFGPGTRLTVL.

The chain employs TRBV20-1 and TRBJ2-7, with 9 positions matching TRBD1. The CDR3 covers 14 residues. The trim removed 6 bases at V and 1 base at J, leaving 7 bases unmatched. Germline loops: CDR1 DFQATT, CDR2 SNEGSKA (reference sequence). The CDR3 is CSAGQGGRSYEQYF. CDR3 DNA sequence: TGCAGTGCGGGACAGGGAGGGAGATCCTACGAGCAGTACTTC.

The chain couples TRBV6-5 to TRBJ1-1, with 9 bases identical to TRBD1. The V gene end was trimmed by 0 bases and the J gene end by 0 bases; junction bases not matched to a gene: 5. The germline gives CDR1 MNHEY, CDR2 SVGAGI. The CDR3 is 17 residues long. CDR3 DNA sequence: TGTGCCAGCAGTTACTCCTATACAGGGGGCATGAACACTGAAGCTTTCTTT. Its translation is CASSYSYTGGMNTEAFF.

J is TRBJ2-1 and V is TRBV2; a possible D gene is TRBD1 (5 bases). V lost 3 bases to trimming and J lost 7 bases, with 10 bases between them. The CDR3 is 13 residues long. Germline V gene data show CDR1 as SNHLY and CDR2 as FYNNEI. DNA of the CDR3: TGTGCCAGCAGTGAGTCTAGGGGAAATGAGCAGTTCTTC. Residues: CASSESRGNEQFF.

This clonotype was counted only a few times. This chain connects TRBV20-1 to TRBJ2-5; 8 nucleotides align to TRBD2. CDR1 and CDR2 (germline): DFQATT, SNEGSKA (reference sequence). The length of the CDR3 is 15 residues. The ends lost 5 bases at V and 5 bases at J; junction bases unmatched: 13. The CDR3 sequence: CSASSLSGGGETQYF. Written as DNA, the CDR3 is TGCAGTGCTTCCTCCTTATCGGGGGGGGGCGAGACCCAGTACTTC.

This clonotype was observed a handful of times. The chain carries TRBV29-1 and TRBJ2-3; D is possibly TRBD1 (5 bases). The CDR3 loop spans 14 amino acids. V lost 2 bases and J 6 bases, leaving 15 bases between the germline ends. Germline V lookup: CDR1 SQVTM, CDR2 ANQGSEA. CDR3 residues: CSVETGEPRDTQYF. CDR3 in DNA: TGCAGCGTTGAAACAGGAGAACCCCGGGATACGCAGTATTTT.

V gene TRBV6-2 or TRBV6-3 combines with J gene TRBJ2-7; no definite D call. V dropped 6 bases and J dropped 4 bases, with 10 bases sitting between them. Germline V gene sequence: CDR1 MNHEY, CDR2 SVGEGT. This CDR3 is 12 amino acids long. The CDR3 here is CASSHVGYEQYF. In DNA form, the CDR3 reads TGTGCCAGCAGCCACGTGGGTTACGAGCAGTACTTC.

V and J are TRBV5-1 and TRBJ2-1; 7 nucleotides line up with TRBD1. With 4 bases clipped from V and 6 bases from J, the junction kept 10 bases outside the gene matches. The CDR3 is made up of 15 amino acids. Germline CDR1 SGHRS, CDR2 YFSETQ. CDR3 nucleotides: TGCGCCAGCAGCCTGGGACAGACAGTCTCCAATGAGCAGTTCTTC. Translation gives CASSLGQTVSNEQFF.

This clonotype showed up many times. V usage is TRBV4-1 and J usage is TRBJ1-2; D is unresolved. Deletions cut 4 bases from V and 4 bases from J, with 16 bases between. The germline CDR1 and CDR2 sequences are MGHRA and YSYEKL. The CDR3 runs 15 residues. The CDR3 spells CASSPSLGVGYGYTF. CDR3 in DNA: TGCGCCAGCAGCCCGTCTTTAGGCGTGGGCTATGGCTACACCTTC.

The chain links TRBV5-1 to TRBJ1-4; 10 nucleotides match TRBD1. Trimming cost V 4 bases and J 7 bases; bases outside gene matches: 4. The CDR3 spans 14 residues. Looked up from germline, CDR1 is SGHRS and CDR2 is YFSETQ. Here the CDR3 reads CASSTTGGSEKLFF. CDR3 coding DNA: TGCGCCAGCAGCACGACAGGGGGCAGTGAAAAACTGTTTTTT. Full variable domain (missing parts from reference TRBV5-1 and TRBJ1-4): KAGVTQTPRYLIKTRGQQVTLSCSPISGHRSVSWYQQTPGQGLQFLFEYFSETQRNKGNFPGRFSGRQFSNSRSEMNVSTLELGDSALYLCASSTTGGSEKLFFGSGTQLSVL.

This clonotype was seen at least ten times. CDR3 bases: TGTGCCAGCAGGCCTGCTAGCGCTACGCAGTATTTT. This translates into CASRPASATQYF. This chain joins TRBV7-2 and TRBJ2-3; D possibly corresponds to TRBD2 (6 bases). The CDR3 is 12 amino acids. CDR1 is SGHTA and CDR2 is FQGNSA in the germline V gene. The V end was cut by 6 bases, the J end by 8 bases, with 12 bases between. Complete variable domain (other parts from reference TRBV7-2 and TRBJ2-3): GAGVSQSPSNKVTEKGKDVELRCDPISGHTALYWYRQSLGQGLEFLIYFQGNSAPDKSGLPSDRFSAERTGGSVSTLTIQRTQQEDSAVYLCASRPASATQYFGPGTRLTVL.

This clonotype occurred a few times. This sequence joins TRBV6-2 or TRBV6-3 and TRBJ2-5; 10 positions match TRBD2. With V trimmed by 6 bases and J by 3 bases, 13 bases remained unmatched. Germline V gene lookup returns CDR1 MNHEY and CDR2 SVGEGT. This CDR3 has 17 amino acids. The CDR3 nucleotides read TGTGCCAGCAGCAGAATCGACCTAGCGGGAGCGGAAGAGACCCAGTACTTC. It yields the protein CASSRIDLAGAEETQYF.

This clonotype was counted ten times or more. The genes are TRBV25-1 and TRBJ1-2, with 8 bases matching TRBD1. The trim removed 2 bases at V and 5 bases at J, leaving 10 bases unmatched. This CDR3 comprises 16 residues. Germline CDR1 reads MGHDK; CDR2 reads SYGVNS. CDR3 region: CASSEGTGARSYGYTF. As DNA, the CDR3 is TGTGCCAGCAGTGAAGGGACAGGCGCTCGTTCGTATGGCTACACCTTC.

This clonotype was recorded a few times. The CDR3 reads CASGAASSYNSPLHF. The CDR3 coding sequence is TGTGCCAGCGGGGCGGCCAGCTCCTATAATTCACCCCTCCACTTT. This chain joins TRBV6-2 or TRBV6-3 and TRBJ1-6; D is perhaps TRBD1 (5 bases). Germline loops: CDR1 MNHEY, CDR2 SVGEGT. Trimming shortened V by 8 bases and J by 0 bases, and 11 bases separated the two germline ends. The CDR3 loop spans 15 amino acids.

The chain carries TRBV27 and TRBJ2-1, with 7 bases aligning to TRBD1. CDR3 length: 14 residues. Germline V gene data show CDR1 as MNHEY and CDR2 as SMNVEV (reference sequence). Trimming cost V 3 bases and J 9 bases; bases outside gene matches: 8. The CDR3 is CASSLGTAVGEQFF. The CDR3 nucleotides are TGTGCCAGCAGTTTGGGGACAGCTGTTGGTGAGCAGTTCTTC.

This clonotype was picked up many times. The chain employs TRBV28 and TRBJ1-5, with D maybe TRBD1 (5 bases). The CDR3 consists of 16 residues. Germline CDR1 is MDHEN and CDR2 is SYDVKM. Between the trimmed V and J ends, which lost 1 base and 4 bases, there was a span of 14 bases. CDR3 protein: CASSLYRQIWNQPQHF. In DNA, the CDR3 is TGTGCCAGCAGTTTATATCGACAGATCTGGAATCAGCCCCAGCATTTT.

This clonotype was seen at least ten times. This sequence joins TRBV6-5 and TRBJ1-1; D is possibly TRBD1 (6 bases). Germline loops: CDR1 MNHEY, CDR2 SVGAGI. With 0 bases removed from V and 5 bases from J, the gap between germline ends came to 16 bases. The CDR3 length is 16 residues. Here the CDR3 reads CASSYSNGGRGTEAFF. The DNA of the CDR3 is TGTGCCAGCAGTTACTCGAACGGGGGAAGGGGGACTGAAGCTTTCTTT.